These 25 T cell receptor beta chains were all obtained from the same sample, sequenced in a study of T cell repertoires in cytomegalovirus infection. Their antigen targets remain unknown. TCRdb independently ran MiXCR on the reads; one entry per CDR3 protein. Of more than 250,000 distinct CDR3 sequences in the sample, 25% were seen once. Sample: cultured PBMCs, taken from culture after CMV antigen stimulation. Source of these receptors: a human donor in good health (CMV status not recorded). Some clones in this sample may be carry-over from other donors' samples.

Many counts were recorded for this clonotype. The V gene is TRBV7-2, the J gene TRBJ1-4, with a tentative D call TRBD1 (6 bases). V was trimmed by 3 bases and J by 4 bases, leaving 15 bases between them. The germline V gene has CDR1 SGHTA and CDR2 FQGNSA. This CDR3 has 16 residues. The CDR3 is CASSFSWGHINEKLFF. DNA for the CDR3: TGTGCCAGCAGCTTTAGTTGGGGACACATTAATGAAAAACTGTTTTTT.

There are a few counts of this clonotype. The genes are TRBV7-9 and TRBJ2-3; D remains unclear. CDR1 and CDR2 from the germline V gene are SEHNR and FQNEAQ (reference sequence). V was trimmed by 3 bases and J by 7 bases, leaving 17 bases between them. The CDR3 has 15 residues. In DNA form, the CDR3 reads TGTGCCAGCAGCTTCTGGCGGCCCGGGCGAAATACGCAGTATTTT. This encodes CASSFWRPGRNTQYF.

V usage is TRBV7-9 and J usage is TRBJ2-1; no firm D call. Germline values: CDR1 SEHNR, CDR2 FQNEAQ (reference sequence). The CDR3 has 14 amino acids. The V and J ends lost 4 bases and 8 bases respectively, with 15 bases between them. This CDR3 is CASSWYSFNDEQFF. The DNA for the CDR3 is TGTGCCAGCAGCTGGTATAGCTTTAACGATGAGCAGTTCTTC. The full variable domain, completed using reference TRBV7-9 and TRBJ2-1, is DTGVSQNPRHKITKRGQNVTFRCDPISEHNRLYWYRQTLGQGPEFLTYFQNEAQLEKSRLLSDRFSAERPKGSFSTLEIQRTEQGDSAMYLCASSWYSFNDEQFFGPGTRLTVL.

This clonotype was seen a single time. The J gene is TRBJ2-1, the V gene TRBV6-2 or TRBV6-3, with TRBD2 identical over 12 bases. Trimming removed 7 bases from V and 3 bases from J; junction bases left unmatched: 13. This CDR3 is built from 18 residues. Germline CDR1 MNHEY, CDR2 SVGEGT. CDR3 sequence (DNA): TGTGCCAGCATCTATGGGCTAGCGGGAGGGCCTCGCTACAATGAGCAGTTCTTC. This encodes CASIYGLAGGPRYNEQFF.

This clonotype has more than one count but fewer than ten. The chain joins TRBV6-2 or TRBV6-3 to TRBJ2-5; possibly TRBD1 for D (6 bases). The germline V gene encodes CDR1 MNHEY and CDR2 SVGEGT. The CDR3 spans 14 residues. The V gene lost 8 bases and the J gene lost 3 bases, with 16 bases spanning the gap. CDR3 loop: CASSDPGQEETQYF. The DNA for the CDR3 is TGTGCCAGCTCTGATCCGGGACAAGAAGAGACCCAGTACTTC.

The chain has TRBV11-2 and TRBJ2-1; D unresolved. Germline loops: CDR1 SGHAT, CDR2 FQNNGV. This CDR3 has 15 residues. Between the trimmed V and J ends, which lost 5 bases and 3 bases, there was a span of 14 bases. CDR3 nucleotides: TGTGCCAGCAGCCGGCCGTTAATGGGCTACAATGAGCAGTTCTTC. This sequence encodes CASSRPLMGYNEQFF.

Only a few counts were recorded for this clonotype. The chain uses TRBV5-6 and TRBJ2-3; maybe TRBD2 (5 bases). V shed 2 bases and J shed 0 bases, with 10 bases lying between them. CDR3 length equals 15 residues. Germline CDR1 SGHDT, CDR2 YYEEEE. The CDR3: CASSFDRTSTDTQYF. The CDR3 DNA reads TGTGCCAGCAGCTTTGATAGGACTAGCACAGATACGCAGTATTTT. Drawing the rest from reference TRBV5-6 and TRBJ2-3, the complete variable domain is DAGVTQSPTHLIKTRGQQVTLRCSPKSGHDTVSWYQQALGQGPQFIFQYYEEEERQRGNFPDRFSGHQFPNYSSELNVNALLLGDSALYLCASSFDRTSTDTQYFGPGTRLTVL.

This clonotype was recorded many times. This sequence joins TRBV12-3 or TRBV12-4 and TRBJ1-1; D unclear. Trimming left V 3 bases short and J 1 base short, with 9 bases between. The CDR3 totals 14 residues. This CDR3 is CASSLWTENTEAFF. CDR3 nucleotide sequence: TGTGCCAGCAGTTTGTGGACCGAGAACACTGAAGCTTTCTTT.

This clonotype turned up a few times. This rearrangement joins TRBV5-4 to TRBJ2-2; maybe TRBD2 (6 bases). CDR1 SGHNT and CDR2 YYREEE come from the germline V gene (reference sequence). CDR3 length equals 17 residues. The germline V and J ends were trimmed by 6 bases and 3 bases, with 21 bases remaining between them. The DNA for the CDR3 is TGTGCCAGCATCCACAACGACGTTTGGGGGGACACCGGGGAGCTGTTTTTT. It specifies CASIHNDVWGDTGELFF.

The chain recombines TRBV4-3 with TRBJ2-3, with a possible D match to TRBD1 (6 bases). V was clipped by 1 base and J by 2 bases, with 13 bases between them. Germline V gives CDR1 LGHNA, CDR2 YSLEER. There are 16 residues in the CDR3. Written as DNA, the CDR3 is TGCGCCAGCAGCCAAGGCGGCAGGGGTATCACAGATACGCAGTATTTT. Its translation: CASSQGGRGITDTQYF.

The CDR3 sequence: CASSFQREQFF. The CDR3 nucleotides read TGTGCCAGCAGCTTCCAGCGGGAGCAGTTCTTC. This chain joins TRBV5-6 and TRBJ2-1; a weak D match, TRBD2 (5 bases). Trimming took off 2 bases at V and 10 bases at J, with 7 bases between the two ends. This CDR3 is built from 11 residues. The V gene's germline CDR1 is SGHDT and CDR2 YYEEEE. Full variable domain (remainder filled in from reference TRBV5-6 and TRBJ2-1): DAGVTQSPTHLIKTRGQQVTLRCSPKSGHDTVSWYQQALGQGPQFIFQYYEEEERQRGNFPDRFSGHQFPNYSSELNVNALLLGDSALYLCASSFQREQFFGPGTRLTVL.

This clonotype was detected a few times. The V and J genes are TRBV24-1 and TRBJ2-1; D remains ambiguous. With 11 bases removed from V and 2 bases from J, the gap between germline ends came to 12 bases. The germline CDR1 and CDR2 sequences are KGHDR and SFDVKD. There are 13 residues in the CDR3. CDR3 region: CAISLAAYNEQFF. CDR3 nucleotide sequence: TGTGCCATCTCCCTGGCAGCCTACAATGAGCAGTTCTTC.

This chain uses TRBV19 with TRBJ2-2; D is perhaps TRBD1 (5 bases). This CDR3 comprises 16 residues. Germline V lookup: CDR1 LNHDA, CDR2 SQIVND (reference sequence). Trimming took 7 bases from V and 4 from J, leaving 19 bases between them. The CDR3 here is CASTNQPGKGTGELFF. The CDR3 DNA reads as TGTGCCAGTACCAATCAACCAGGGAAAGGCACCGGGGAGCTGTTTTTT. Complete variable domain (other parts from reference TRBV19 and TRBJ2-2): DGGITQSPKYLFRKEGQNVTLSCEQNLNHDAMYWYRQDPGQGLRLIYYSQIVNDFQKGDIAEGYSVSREKKESFPLTVTSAQKNPTAFYLCASTNQPGKGTGELFFGEGSRLTVL.

The CDR3 region has the DNA TGTGCCAGCCATCGGGAAAGCACAGATACGCAGTATTTT. Translating it yields CASHRESTDTQYF. This chain joins TRBV7-2 and TRBJ2-3; D possibly corresponds to TRBD2 (5 bases). The CDR3 length is 13 residues. Looked up from germline, CDR1 is SGHTA and CDR2 is FQGNSA. Trimming took 8 bases from V and 0 from J, leaving 9 bases between them.

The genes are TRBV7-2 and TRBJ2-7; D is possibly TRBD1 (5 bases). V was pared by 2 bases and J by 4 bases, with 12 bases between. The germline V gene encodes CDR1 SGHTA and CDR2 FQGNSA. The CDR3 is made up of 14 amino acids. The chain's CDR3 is CASSLRQGLYEQYF. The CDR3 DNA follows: TGTGCCAGCAGCTTAAGGCAGGGTTTGTACGAGCAGTACTTC.

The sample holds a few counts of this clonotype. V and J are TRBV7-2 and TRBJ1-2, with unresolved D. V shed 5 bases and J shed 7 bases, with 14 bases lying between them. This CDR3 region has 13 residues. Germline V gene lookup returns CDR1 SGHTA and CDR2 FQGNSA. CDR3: CASSPTIISGYTF. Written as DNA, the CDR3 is TGTGCCAGCAGCCCAACAATCATATCTGGCTACACCTTC.

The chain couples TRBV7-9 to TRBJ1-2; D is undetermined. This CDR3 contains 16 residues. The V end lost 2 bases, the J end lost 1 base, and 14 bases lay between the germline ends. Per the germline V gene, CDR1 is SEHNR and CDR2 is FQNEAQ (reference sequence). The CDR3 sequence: CASSLFKTANNYGYTF. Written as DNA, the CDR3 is TGTGCCAGCAGCTTATTTAAAACAGCCAATAACTATGGCTACACCTTC.

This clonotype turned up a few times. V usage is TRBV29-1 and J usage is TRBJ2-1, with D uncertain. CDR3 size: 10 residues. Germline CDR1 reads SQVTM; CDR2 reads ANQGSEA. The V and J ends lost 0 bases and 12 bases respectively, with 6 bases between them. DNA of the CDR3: TGCAGCGTTGAAGATCGGTTGCAGTTCTTC. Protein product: CSVEDRLQFF.

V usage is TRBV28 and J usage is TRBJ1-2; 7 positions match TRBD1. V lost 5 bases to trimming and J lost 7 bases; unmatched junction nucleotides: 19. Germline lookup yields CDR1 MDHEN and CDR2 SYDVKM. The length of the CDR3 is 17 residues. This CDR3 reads CASSPPGQEGKRGGYTF. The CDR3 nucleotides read TGTGCCAGCAGTCCACCAGGACAGGAAGGAAAAAGGGGTGGCTACACCTTC.

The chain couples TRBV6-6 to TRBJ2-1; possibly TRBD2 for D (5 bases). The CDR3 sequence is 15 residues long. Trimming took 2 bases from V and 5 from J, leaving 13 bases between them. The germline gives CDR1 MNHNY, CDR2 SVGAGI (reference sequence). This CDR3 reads CASSYKVGVDNEQFF. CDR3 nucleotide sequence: TGTGCCAGCAGTTACAAGGTGGGAGTCGACAATGAGCAGTTCTTC.

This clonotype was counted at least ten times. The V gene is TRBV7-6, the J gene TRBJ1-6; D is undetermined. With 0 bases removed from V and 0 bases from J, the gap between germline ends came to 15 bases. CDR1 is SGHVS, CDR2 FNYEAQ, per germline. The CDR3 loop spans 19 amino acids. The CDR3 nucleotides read TGTGCCAGCAGCTTAGCGTGGCATCTCGCTAGCTCCTATAATTCACCCCTCCACTTT. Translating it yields CASSLAWHLASSYNSPLHF.

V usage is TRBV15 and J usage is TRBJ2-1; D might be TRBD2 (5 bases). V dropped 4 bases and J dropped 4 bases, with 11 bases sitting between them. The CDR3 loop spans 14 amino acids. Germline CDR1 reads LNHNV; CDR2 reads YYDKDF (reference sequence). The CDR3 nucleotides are TGTGCCACCAGCATTGCGGGTCCGTACAATGAGCAGTTCTTC. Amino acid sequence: CATSIAGPYNEQFF.

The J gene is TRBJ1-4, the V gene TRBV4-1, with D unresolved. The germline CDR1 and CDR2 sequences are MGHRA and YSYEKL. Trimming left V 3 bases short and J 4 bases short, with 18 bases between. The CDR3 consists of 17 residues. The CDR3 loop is CASSHNLLLGFNEKLFF. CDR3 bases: TGCGCCAGCAGCCACAATCTTCTTTTAGGTTTTAATGAAAAACTGTTTTTT.

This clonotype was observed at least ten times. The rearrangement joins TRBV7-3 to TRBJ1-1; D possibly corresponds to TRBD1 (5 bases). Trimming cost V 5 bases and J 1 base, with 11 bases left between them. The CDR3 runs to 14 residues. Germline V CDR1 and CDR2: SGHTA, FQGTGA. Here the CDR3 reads CASSPWQGNTEAFF. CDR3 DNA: TGTGCCAGCAGCCCTTGGCAGGGGAACACTGAAGCTTTCTTT.

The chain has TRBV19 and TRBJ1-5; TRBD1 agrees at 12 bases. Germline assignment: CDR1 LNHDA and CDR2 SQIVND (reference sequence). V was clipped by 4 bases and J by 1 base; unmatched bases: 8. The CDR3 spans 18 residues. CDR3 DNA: TGTGCCAGTAGTAGGGGGACAGGGGGCCTTTTGAGCAATCAGCCCCAGCATTTT. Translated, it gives CASSRGTGGLLSNQPQHF.